The rows below give T cell receptor beta chains drawn from one sample of a study of somatic mutations in cytotoxic T cells in rheumatoid arthritis. The method was immunoSEQ multiplex PCR; TCRdb's version includes in-frame clones alone and lacks a portion of them. There are about 9,200 clones in the sample; roughly 85% occur only once, and roughly a third lies in the top ten. Sequencing was done on a sample of CD8+ T cells sorted from blood. These receptors all come from an adult with rheumatoid arthritis. The CDR3 runs from the conserved cysteine through the conserved F or W. D genes are given only for firm matches. The size field is filled for only some rows; it gives once, few, many or a size class.

D gene,J gene,V gene,clone size,CDR3 protein,CDR3 DNA
NA,TRBJ2-1,TRBV4-1,NA,CASSVVPNEQFF,TGCGCCAGCAGCGTTGTCCCCAATGAGCAGTTCTTC
TRBD1,TRBJ2-7,TRBV5-6,NA,CASSWRQGTYEQYF,TGTGCCAGCAGCTGGAGACAGGGGACCTACGAGCAGTACTTC
NA,TRBJ1-5,TRBV6-1,NA,CASSDFDFYSNQPQHF,TGTGCCAGCAGTGACTTCGATTTTTATAGCAATCAGCCCCAGCATTTT
NA,TRBJ2-7,TRBV10-3,once,CAISGGRAETYEQYF,TGTGCCATCAGTGGCGGCAGGGCGGAAACCTACGAGCAGTACTTC
NA,TRBJ1-5,TRBV5-1,NA,CASSLRAVGANQPQHF,TGCGCCAGCAGCTTGCGAGCAGTAGGGGCCAATCAGCCCCAGCATTTT
TRBD1,TRBJ1-1,TRBV27,NA,CASSLGTGISNTEAFF,TGTGCCAGCAGTTTAGGGACAGGGATATCAAACACTGAAGCTTTCTTT
NA,TRBJ1-1,TRBV6-5,NA,CASSYLAGKNTEAFF,TGTGCCAGCAGTTACTTGGCAGGGAAGAACACTGAAGCTTTCTTT
NA,TRBJ2-5,TRBV4-1,few,CASSPGRGFQETQYF,TGCGCCAGCTCCCCTGGCAGGGGATTCCAAGAGACCCAGTACTTC
NA,TRBJ1-3,TRBV30,NA,CAWSVSQGTNRNTIYF,TGTGCCTGGAGTGTCAGCCAGGGAACAAATAGAAACACCATATATTTT
NA,TRBJ1-5,TRBV15,once,CATSSPGGSQPQHF,TGTGCCACCAGCAGCCCAGGCGGAAGTCAGCCCCAGCATTTT
TRBD1,TRBJ1-5,TRBV6-6,NA,CASSQRQGSNQPQHF,TGTGCCAGCAGCCAGCGACAGGGAAGCAATCAGCCCCAGCATTTT
NA,TRBJ1-2,TRBV10-3,few,CAISESGLAPYGYTF,TGTGCCATCAGTGAGTCGGGACTTGCACCCTATGGCTACACCTTC
NA,TRBJ2-7,TRBV5-6,once,CASSLGRSEQYF,TGTGCCAGCAGCTTGGGTCGGAGCGAGCAGTACTTC
NA,TRBJ1-2,TRBV5-1,NA,CASSSAQGRHGYTF,TGCGCCAGCAGCTCGGCACAGGGTCGGCATGGCTACACCTTC
TRBD2,TRBJ2-7,TRBV9,NA,CASSVSGGVTYEQYF,TGTGCCAGCAGCGTAAGTGGGGGGGTCACCTACGAGCAGTACTTC
NA,TRBJ1-4,TRBV6-1,NA,CASSERGGDEKLFF,TGTGCCAGCAGTGAGAGGGGGGGGGATGAAAAACTGTTTTTT
NA,TRBJ2-2,TRBV28,few,CASSYTGELFF,TGTGCCAGCAGTTACACCGGGGAGCTGTTTTTT
NA,TRBJ1-5,TRBV7-8,NA,CASSPGQNQPQHF,TGTGCCAGCAGCCCCGGACAGAATCAGCCCCAGCATTTT
NA,TRBJ2-3,TRBV28,NA,CASSLFRGWGTDTQYF,TGTGCCAGCAGTTTATTTAGGGGCTGGGGCACAGATACGCAGTATTTT
NA,TRBJ1-3,TRBV28,NA,CASSYGGGRAGNTIYF,TGTGCCAGCAGTTATGGGGGGGGGAGGGCTGGAAACACCATATATTTT
NA,TRBJ2-7,TRBV6-5,NA,CASSYYGNYEQYF,TGTGCCAGCAGTTATTACGGGAATTACGAGCAGTACTTC
NA,TRBJ2-7,TRBV28,NA,CASSSSTWGTYSYEQYF,TGTGCCAGCAGTTCCTCCACGTGGGGGACTTACTCCTACGAGCAGTACTTC